Listed below are T cell receptor beta chains from one sample, sequenced in a study of CXCR4 blockade with PD-1 therapy in pancreatic cancer. The assay was immunoSEQ multiplex PCR, and TCRdb's table has in-frame clones only and misses some. The sample records a few thousand clones, under 50% being singletons. Sequenced: tumor tissue. Receptor source: a human donor with pancreatic ductal adenocarcinoma. The CDR3 runs from the conserved cysteine through the conserved F or W. Each record gives: J gene, V gene, CDR3 protein.

J: TRBJ2-7; V: TRBV18; CDR3: CASSPGQNYEQYF
J: TRBJ2-7; V: TRBV19; CDR3: CASSRNIGLAGDTYEQYF
J: TRBJ2-5; V: TRBV6-7; CDR3: CASSEATSGVKETQYF
J: TRBJ2-1; V: TRBV19; CDR3: CASSRVTGHKGRNEQFF
J: TRBJ2-5; V: TRBV11-3; CDR3: CASSSGTVQETQYF
J: TRBJ2-2; V: TRBV15; CDR3: CATNRDLPGLASAGELFF
J: TRBJ2-1; V: TRBV29-1; CDR3: CSVEAGGLDEQFF
J: TRBJ1-1; V: TRBV6-8; CDR3: CASKKAGVSTEAFF
J: TRBJ1-5; V: TRBV19; CDR3: CASSGVFTGNNQPQHF
J: TRBJ1-2; V: TRBV19; CDR3: CASSIGTEHYGYTF
J: TRBJ2-2; V: TRBV7-6; CDR3: CASSLRTGNTGELFF
J: TRBJ1-3; V: TRBV18; CDR3: CASSPPTGFGNTIYF
J: TRBJ2-3; V: TRBV25-1; CDR3: CASRAGTGTQYF
J: TRBJ2-1; V: TRBV14; CDR3: CASSLQGRLRQFF
J: TRBJ2-3; V: TRBV6-8; CDR3: CASRKGQTVSAPYF